Here is one T cell receptor beta chain with its context. Germline V gene data show CDR1 as SQVTM and CDR2 as ANQGSEA. This CDR3 is built from 14 residues. The V end was cut by 6 bases, the J end by 3 bases, with 12 bases between. Four PCR rounds used nested alpha and beta constant region primers plus the SP2 primer. Via MiXCR, TCRdb re-called the 5' RACE reads, giving one row per CDR3 protein. The data contain roughly 56,000 distinct CDR3 sequences, 7% to 8.5% of them singletons. This sample is drawn from a study of naive and memory T cell subsets. A UMI-containing oligonucleotide was joined by 3' ligation to the TCR cDNA template. RNA was extracted from under 3 ml of whole blood of healthy adults.

This chain joins TRBV29-1 and TRBJ2-6; D is perhaps TRBD1 (6 bases). This TCR was recovered from a male donor in good health. CDR3 DNA: TGCAGCGTGGCGACAGGCATTGGGGCCAACGTCCTGACTTTC. As protein: CSVATGIGANVLTF.